The following is a T cell receptor (beta chain) sequence with its context. Methods used by the authors: The authors estimated nucleated cell counts from reference gene primer amplification. The protocol was immunoSEQ multiplex PCR, while the TCRdb copy is restricted to in-frame clones and leaves out a portion. V and J calls and clone size come straight from that table; D and trimming were deduced from the DNA. The sample shows about 70,000 clones, about four fifths of them seen only once. The sample belongs to a study of blood T cell repertoires in COVID-19. In the study overall: COVID-19 samples collected from the United States, Italy and Spain covered acute and convalescent phases. T cells, B-cell-depleted T cells, or PBMCs supplied cDNA or gDNA.

J was trimmed by 5 bases and V by 4 bases; bases with no gene match: 3. Germline-derived CDR1 and CDR2 are LGHDT and YNNKEL (reference sequence). This CDR3 has 14 residues. Sequenced: peripheral blood. The source of this sequence is a woman aged 70-85 years with acute or convalescent COVID-19. The chain joins TRBV3-1 (or the pseudogene TRBV3-2) to TRBJ1-4, with TRBD1 matching 8 bases. CDR3 sequence reads: CASSLGQENEKLFF. CDR3 nucleotide sequence: TGTGCCAGCAGCCTGGGACAGGAGAATGAAAAACTGTTTTTT.